This TCR beta chain was observed in a study of shared clonotypes between healthy human individuals. Running of the assay took place at deep level. Sequencing used immunoSEQ multiplex PCR; TCRdb keeps in-frame clones, though not all of them. In the table there are roughly 2,300,000 clones, less than 95% of which are singletons. This clone appeared a single time. The CDR3 runs to 20 residues. Germline V gene sequence: CDR1 MDHEN, CDR2 SYDVKM. The germline V and J ends were trimmed by 3 bases and 0 bases, with 24 bases remaining between them. The clonotype originates from a man aged 18 to 29 in good health. Some clones in this sample may be carry-over from other donors' samples. The chain employs TRBV28 and TRBJ1-5, with D possibly TRBD1 on 5 matching bases. Sequenced sample: naive CD4+ T cells from PBMCs. The subset here: CD45RA+ positively selected. CDR3: CASSFLVTGSKSYSNQPQHF. As DNA, the CDR3 is TGTGCCAGCAGTTTCCTAGTTACAGGATCGAAGAGCTATAGCAATCAGCCCCAGCATTTT.